This record covers a single T cell receptor (beta chain). Authors' analysis steps: Amplification from reference gene primers served as the basis for estimated nucleated cell counts. Using immunoSEQ multiplex PCR, the repertoire was profiled, and TCRdb retains in-frame clones only, with some absent. V and J calls and clone size are given by that table; D and trimming were obtained from the DNA. Seen here are almost 300,000 clones, around 87% observed once, and the top ten hold over 1%. The CDR3 contains 18 residues. V was clipped by 1 base and J by 7 bases, with 23 bases between them. Germline V gene lookup returns CDR1 MNHNS and CDR2 SASEGT. The sample originates from a study of blood T cell repertoires in COVID-19. Study context: Samples taken during acute and convalescent COVID-19 were collected in the United States, Italy and Spain. Sample material is recorded as cDNA or gDNA derived from T cells, B-cell-depleted T cells, or PBMCs.

The chain recombines TRBV6-1 with TRBJ1-5; unclear D gene. The clonotype originates from a man aged 70-80 years with acute or convalescent COVID-19. The sample comprised peripheral blood. The CDR3 protein is CASSEVSGGRRGEQPQHF. CDR3 sequence (DNA): TGTGCCAGCAGTGAAGTTAGCGGCGGGCGCCGCGGAGAGCAGCCCCAGCATTTT.